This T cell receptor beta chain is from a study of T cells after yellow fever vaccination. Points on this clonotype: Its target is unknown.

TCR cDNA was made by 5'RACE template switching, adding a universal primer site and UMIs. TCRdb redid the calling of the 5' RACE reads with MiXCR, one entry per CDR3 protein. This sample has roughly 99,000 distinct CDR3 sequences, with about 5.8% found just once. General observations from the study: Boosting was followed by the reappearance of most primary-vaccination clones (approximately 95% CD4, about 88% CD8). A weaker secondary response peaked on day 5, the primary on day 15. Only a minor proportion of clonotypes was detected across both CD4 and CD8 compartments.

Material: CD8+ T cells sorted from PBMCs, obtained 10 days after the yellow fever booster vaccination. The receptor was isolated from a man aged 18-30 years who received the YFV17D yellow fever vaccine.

CDR3 coding DNA: TGTGCCAGTACTCCTTCGGGGGGGAACACTGAAGCTTTCTTT. Protein product: CASTPSGGNTEAFF. J is TRBJ1-1 and V is TRBV19; the D gene is possibly TRBD1 (5 bases). V was trimmed by 7 bases and J by 1 base, leaving 13 bases between them. Germline V gives CDR1 LNHDA, CDR2 SQIVND (reference sequence). The CDR3 has 14 amino acids.